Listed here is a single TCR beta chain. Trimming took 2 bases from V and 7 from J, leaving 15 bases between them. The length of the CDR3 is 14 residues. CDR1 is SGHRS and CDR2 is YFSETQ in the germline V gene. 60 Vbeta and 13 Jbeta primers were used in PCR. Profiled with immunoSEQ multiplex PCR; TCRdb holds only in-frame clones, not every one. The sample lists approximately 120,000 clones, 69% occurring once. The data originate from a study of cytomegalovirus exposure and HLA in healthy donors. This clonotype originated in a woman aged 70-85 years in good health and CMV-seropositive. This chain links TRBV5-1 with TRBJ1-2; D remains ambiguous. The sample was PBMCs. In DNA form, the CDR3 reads TGCGCCAGCAGCTTCGACAATTTCGGAGGTGGCTACACCTTC. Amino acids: CASSFDNFGGGYTF.